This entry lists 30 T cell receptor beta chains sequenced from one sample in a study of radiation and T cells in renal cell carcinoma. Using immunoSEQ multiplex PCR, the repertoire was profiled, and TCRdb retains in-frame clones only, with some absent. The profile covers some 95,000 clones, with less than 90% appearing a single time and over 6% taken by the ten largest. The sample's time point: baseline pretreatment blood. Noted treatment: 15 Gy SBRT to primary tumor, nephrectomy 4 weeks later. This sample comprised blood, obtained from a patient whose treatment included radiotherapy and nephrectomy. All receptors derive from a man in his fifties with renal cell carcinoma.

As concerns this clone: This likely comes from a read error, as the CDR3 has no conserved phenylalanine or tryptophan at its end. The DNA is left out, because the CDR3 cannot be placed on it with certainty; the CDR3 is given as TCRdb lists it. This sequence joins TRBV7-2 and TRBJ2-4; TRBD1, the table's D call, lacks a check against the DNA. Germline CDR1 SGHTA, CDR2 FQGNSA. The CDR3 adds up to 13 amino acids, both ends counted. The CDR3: CASSFLGTGTFHL.

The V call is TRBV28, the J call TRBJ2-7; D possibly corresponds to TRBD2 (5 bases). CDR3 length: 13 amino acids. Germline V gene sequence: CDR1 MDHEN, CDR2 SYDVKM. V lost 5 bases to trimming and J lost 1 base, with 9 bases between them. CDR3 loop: CASSPPGSYEQYF. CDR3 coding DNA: TGTGCCAGCAGTCCACCGGGGTCCTACGAGCAGTACTTC.

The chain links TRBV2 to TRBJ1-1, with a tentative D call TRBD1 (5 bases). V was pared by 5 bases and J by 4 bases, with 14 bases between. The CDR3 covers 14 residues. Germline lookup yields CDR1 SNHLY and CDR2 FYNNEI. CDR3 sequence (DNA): TGTGCCAGCAGTATCCGGGGTCAGGGCACTGAAGCTTTCTTT. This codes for CASSIRGQGTEAFF.

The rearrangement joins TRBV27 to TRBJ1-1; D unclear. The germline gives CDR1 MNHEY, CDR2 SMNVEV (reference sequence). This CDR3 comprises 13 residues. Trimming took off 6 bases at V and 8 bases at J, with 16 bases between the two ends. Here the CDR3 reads CASRPPATVEAFF. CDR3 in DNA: TGTGCCAGCAGACCCCCTGCGACGGTAGAAGCTTTCTTT.

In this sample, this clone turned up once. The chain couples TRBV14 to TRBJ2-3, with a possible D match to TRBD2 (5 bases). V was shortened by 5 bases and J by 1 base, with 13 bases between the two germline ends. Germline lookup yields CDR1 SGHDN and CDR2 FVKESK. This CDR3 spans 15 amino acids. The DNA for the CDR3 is TGTGCCAGCAGCAAACTAGGATGGGGCACAGATACGCAGTATTTT. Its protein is CASSKLGWGTDTQYF.

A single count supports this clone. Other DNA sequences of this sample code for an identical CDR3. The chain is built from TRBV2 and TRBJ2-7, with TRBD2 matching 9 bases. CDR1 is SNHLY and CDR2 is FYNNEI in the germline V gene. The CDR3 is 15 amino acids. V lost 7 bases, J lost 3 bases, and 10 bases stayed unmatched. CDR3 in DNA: TGTGCCAGCAACGCGGGGGGGGCTAACGGCTACGAGCAGTACTTC. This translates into CASNAGGANGYEQYF. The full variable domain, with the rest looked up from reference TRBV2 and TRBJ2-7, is EPEVTQTPSHQVTQMGQEVILRCVPISNHLYFYWYRQILGQKVEFLVSFYNNEISEKSEIFDDQFSVERPDGSNFTLKIRSTKLEDSAMYFCASNAGGANGYEQYFGPGTRLTVT.

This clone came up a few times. The CDR3 protein is CASSATGGGGQPQHF. CDR3 coding DNA: TGTGCCAGCAGTGCTACAGGGGGAGGCGGTCAGCCCCAGCATTTT. The chain combines TRBV6-1 with TRBJ1-5; 8 bases fit TRBD1. The CDR3 has 15 residues. Germline-derived CDR1 and CDR2 are MNHNS and SASEGT. V shed 4 bases, J shed 6 bases, and the junction held 8 bases outside the gene matches.

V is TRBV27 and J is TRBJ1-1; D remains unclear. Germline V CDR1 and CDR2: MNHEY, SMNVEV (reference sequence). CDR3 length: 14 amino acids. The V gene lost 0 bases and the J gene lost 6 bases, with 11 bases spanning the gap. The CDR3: CASSLSLSQAEAFF. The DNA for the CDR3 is TGTGCCAGCAGTTTATCGTTAAGTCAGGCTGAAGCTTTCTTT.

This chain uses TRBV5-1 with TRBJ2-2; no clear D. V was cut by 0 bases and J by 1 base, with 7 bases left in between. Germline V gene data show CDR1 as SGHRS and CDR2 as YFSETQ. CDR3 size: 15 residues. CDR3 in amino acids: CASSLVPGNTGELFF. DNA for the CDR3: TGCGCCAGCAGCTTGGTCCCAGGGAACACCGGGGAGCTGTTTTTT.

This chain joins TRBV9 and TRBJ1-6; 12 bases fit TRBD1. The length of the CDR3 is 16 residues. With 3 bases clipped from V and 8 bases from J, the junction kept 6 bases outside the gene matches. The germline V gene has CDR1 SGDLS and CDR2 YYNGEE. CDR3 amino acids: CASSAAGTGGDSPLHF. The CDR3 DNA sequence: TGTGCCAGCAGCGCAGCCGGGACAGGGGGCGATTCACCCCTCCACTTT. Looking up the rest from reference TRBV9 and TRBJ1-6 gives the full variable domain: DSGVTQTPKHLITATGQRVTLRCSPRSGDLSVYWYQQSLDQGLQFLIQYYNGEERAKGNILERFSAQQFPDLHSELNLSSLELGDSALYFCASSAAGTGGDSPLHFGNGTRLTVT.

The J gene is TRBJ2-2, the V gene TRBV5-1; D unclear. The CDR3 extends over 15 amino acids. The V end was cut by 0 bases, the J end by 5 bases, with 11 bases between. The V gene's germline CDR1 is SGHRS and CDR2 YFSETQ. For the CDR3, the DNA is TGCGCCAGCAGCTTGGATCCAGGACCGACCGGGGAGCTGTTTTTT. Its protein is CASSLDPGPTGELFF.

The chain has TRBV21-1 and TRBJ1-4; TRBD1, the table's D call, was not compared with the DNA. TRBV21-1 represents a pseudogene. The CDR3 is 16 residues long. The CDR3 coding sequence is TGTGCCAGCAGCAAAGAATCGGACAGGTATAATGAAAAACTGTTTTTT. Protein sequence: CASSKESDRYNEKLFF.

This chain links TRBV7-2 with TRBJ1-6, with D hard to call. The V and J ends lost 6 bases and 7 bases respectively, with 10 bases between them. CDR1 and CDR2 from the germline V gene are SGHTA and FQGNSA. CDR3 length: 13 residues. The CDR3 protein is CASSQRRNSPLHF. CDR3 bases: TGTGCCAGCAGTCAACGCCGGAATTCACCCCTCCACTTT.

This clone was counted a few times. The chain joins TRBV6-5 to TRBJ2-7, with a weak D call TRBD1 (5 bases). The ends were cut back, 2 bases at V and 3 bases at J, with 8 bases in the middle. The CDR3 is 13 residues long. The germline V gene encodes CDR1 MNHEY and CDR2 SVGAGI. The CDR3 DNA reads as TGTGCCAGCAGTTACAAGGGGAACTACGAGCAGTACTTC. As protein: CASSYKGNYEQYF.

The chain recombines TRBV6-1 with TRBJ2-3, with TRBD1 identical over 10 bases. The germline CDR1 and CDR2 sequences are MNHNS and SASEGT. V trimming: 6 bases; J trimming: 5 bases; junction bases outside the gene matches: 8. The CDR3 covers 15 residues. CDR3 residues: CASSETGGRLDTQYF. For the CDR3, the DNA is TGTGCCAGCAGCGAGACAGGGGGCAGGTTAGATACGCAGTATTTT.

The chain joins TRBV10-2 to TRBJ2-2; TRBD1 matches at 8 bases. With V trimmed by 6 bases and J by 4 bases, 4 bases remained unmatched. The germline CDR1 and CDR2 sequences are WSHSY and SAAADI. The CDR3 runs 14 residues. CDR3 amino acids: CASRRTGSTGELFF. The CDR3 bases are TGCGCCAGCAGGCGGACAGGGAGCACCGGGGAGCTGTTTTTT.

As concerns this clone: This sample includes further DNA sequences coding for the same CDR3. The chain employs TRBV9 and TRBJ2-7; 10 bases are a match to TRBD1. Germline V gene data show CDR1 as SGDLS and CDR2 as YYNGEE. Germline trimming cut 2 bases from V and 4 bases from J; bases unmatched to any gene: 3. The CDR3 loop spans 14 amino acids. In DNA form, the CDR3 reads TGTGCCAGCAGCGTCGGGACAGGGGATTACGAGCAGTACTTC. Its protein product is CASSVGTGDYEQYF.

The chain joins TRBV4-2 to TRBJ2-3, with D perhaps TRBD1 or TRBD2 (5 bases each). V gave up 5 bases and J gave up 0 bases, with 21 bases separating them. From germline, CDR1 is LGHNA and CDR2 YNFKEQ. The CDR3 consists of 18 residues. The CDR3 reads CASSYTLPGPLSTDTQYF. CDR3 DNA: TGTGCCAGCAGCTACACGCTTCCGGGACCCCTAAGCACAGATACGCAGTATTTT.

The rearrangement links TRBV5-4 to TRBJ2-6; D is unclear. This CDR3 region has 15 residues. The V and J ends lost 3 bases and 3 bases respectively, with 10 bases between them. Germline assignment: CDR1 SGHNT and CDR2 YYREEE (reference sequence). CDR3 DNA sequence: TGTGCCAGCAGCTCATACAATGGTGGGGCCAACGTCCTGACTTTC. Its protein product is CASSSYNGGANVLTF. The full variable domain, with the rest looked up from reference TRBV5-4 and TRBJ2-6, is ETGVTQSPTHLIKTRGQQVTLRCSSQSGHNTVSWYQQALGQGPQFIFQYYREEENGRGNFPPRFSGLQFPNYSSELNVNALELDDSALYLCASSSYNGGANVLTFGAGSRLTVL.

CDR3 sequence: CAWGIRPSGRAGPDTQYF. CDR3 nucleotide sequence: TGTGCCTGGGGTATTCGACCTAGCGGGAGGGCCGGGCCAGATACGCAGTATTTT. V is TRBV30 and J is TRBJ2-3, with 12 bases that match TRBD2. The CDR3 has 18 residues. The trim removed 5 bases at V and 4 bases at J, leaving 16 bases unmatched. Looked up from germline, CDR1 is GTSNPN and CDR2 is SVGIG (reference sequence).

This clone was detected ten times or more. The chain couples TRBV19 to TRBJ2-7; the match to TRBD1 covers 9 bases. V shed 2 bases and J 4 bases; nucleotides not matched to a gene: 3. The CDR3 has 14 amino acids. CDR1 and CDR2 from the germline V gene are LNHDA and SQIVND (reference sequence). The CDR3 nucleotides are TGTGCCAGTAGTATACGGACAGGGGAATACGAGCAGTACTTC. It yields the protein CASSIRTGEYEQYF.

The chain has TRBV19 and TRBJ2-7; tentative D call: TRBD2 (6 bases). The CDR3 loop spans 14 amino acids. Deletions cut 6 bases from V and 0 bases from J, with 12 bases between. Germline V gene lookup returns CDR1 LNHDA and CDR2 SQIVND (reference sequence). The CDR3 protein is CASRPGLHSYEQYF. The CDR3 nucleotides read TGTGCCAGTAGGCCGGGACTTCACTCCTACGAGCAGTACTTC.

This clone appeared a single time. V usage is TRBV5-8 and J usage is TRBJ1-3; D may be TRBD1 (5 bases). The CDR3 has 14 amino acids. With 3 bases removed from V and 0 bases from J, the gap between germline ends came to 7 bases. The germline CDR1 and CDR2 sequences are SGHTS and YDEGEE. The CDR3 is CASSSGHSGNTIYF. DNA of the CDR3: TGTGCCAGCAGCTCGGGGCACTCTGGAAACACCATATATTTT.

The CDR3: CASSQRLAGGRTGELFF. The CDR3 DNA follows: TGTGCCAGCAGCCAGCGACTAGCGGGGGGGCGCACCGGGGAGCTGTTTTTT. The V call is TRBV14, the J call TRBJ2-2; TRBD2 aligns across 14 bases. Germline values: CDR1 SGHDN, CDR2 FVKESK. There are 17 residues in the CDR3. Trimming took 3 bases from V and 4 from J; bases not matched to a gene: 4.

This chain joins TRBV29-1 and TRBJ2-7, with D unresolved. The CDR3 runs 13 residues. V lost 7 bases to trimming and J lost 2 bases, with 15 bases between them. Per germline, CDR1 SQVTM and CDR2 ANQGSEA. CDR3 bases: TGCAGCGCCAAAACGACTGGGACCTACGAGCAGTACTTC. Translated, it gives CSAKTTGTYEQYF.

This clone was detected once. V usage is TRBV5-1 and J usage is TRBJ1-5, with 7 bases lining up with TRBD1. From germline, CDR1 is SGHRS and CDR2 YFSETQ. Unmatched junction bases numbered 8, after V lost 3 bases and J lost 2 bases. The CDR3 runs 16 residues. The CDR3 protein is CASSSGQVGGNQPQHF. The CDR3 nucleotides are TGCGCCAGCAGCTCAGGACAGGTCGGGGGCAATCAGCCCCAGCATTTT.

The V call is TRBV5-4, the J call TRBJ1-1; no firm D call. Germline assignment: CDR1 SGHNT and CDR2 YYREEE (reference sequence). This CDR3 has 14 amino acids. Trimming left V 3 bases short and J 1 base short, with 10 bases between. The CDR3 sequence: CASSSRAGNTEAFF. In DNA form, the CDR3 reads TGTGCCAGCAGCTCGAGGGCGGGGAACACTGAAGCTTTCTTT. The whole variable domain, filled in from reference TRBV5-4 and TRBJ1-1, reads ETGVTQSPTHLIKTRGQQVTLRCSSQSGHNTVSWYQQALGQGPQFIFQYYREEENGRGNFPPRFSGLQFPNYSSELNVNALELDDSALYLCASSSRAGNTEAFFGQGTRLTVV.

DNA for the CDR3: TGTGCCAGCAGCTTGCGGAGGGCGGGGGAGCTGTTTTTT. This sequence encodes CASSLRRAGELFF. The J gene is TRBJ2-2, the V gene TRBV6-1; D might be TRBD2 (6 bases). The V gene lost 6 bases and the J gene lost 8 bases, with 13 bases spanning the gap. The CDR3 has 13 amino acids. Germline V CDR1 and CDR2: MNHNS, SASEGT.

CDR3 sequence: CASSIVGQGSTEAFF. The CDR3 region has the DNA TGTGCCAGTAGTATAGTCGGGCAGGGCAGTACTGAAGCTTTCTTT. J is TRBJ1-1 and V is TRBV19, with D tentatively TRBD1 (5 bases). The CDR3 spans 15 residues. Germline V gene data show CDR1 as LNHDA and CDR2 as SQIVND (reference sequence). Between the trimmed V and J ends, which lost 1 base and 5 bases, there was a span of 14 bases.

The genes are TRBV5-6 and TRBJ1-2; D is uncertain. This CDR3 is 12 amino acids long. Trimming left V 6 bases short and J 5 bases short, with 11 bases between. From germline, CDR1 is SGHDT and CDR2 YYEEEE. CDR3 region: CASTYSEYGYTF. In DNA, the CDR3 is TGTGCCAGCACCTACTCGGAGTATGGCTACACCTTC.